These 22 T cell receptor beta chains came from one sample sequenced in a study of blood T cell repertoires in COVID-19. Measured with immunoSEQ multiplex PCR; TCRdb has only the in-frame clones, and not every one. Of just over 150,000 clones in the sample, 65% to 90% were seen once. Sequencing was done on a sample of peripheral blood. The source is a woman between 45 and 65 years old with acute or convalescent COVID-19.

J is TRBJ2-7 and V is TRBV19, with 7 bases fitting TRBD2. J lost 3 bases, V lost 1 base, and 6 bases had no gene match. This CDR3 is built from 15 residues. The V gene's germline CDR1 is LNHDA and CDR2 SQIVND (reference sequence). In DNA form, the CDR3 reads TGTGCCAGTAGTATAGGTCAGGGAGGGGTCTACGAGCAGTACTTC. Translation: CASSIGQGGVYEQYF.

The rearrangement joins TRBV6-5 to TRBJ1-3; a weak D match, TRBD1 (6 bases). V lost 9 bases to trimming and J lost 0 bases, with 12 bases between them. This CDR3 is built from 14 residues. The germline V gene has CDR1 MNHEY and CDR2 SVGAGI. DNA for the CDR3: TGTGCCAGTCAACAGGGCTCCTCTGGAAACACCATATATTTT. This sequence encodes CASQQGSSGNTIYF.

V is TRBV19 and J is TRBJ1-1; 8 bases are a match to TRBD1. J lost 7 bases, V lost 5 bases, and 6 bases had no gene match. The CDR3 is made up of 13 amino acids. The germline gives CDR1 LNHDA, CDR2 SQIVND (reference sequence). In DNA, the CDR3 is TGTGCCAGTAGTTCAGGGGGCGCGGTTGAAGCTTTCTTT. Amino acid sequence: CASSSGGAVEAFF.

This chain connects TRBV28 to TRBJ1-1; D is unclear. V lost 6 bases and J lost 2, with 7 bases in between. Germline CDR1 and CDR2: MDHEN and SYDVKM. The CDR3 is 12 amino acids. For the CDR3, the DNA is TGTGCCAGCAGCCTAGGTAACACTGAAGCTTTCTTT. It translates to CASSLGNTEAFF.

V is TRBV19 and J is TRBJ2-3; 7 bases are shared with TRBD2. Unmatched junction bases numbered 8, after V lost 4 bases and J lost 1 base. This CDR3 region has 16 residues. CDR1 is LNHDA and CDR2 is SQIVND in the germline V gene (reference sequence). The CDR3 coding sequence is TGTGCCAGTAGTACCCTTGAGCGGGGAGGCACAGATACGCAGTATTTT. This translates into CASSTLERGGTDTQYF.

The rearrangement links TRBV11-2 to TRBJ2-7; D gene unclear. The CDR3 loop spans 13 amino acids. Trimming took off 5 bases at V and 3 bases at J, with 11 bases between the two ends. Looked up from germline, CDR1 is SGHAT and CDR2 is FQNNGV. The CDR3 here is CASSLNPDYEQYF. In DNA, the CDR3 is TGTGCCAGCAGCCTTAATCCAGACTACGAGCAGTACTTC.

This chain uses TRBV7-8 with TRBJ1-1; no firm D call. Trimming left V 5 bases short and J 8 bases short, with 21 bases between. This CDR3 is built from 15 residues. Looked up from germline, CDR1 is SGHVS and CDR2 is FQNEAQ. The CDR3: CASSLDSRSRGEAFF. CDR3 sequence (DNA): TGTGCCAGCAGCCTTGACTCAAGGTCCCGAGGGGAAGCTTTCTTT. Filled out from reference TRBV7-8 and TRBJ1-1, the complete variable domain reads GAGVSQSPRYKVAKRGQDVALRCDPISGHVSLFWYQQALGQGPEFLTYFQNEAQLDKSGLPSDRFFAERPEGSVSTLKIQRTQQEDSAVYLCASSLDSRSRGEAFFGQGTRLTVV.

This clone was detected a few times. V and J are TRBV7-8 and TRBJ2-7, with TRBD1 matching over 9 bases. CDR1 and CDR2 (germline): SGHVS, FQNEAQ. J was trimmed by 3 bases and V by 0 bases; bases with no gene match: 3. This CDR3 has 15 amino acids. In nucleotides, the CDR3 is TGTGCCAGCAGCTTAGCGGACAGGGGAATCTACGAGCAGTACTTC. Its protein product is CASSLADRGIYEQYF.

The gene calls are TRBV3-1 (or the pseudogene TRBV3-2) and TRBJ1-2; D is uncertain. Germline V gene lookup returns CDR1 LGHDT and CDR2 YNNKEL (reference sequence). The CDR3 length is 20 residues. Trimming left V 3 bases short and J 0 bases short, with 26 bases between. The CDR3 sequence is CASSQGGRNAPRRANYGYTF. CDR3 coding DNA: TGTGCCAGCAGCCAGGGAGGGCGAAACGCCCCCCGGAGGGCTAACTATGGCTACACCTTC.

This sequence joins TRBV12-5 and TRBJ2-7, with a weak D call TRBD1 (6 bases). The germline gives CDR1 LGHNT, CDR2 FRNRAP. This CDR3 has 13 amino acids. Trimming stripped 4 bases from V and 7 bases from J, with 14 bases between. The CDR3 nucleotides read TGTGCTAGTGGTTCCACAGGGTCGGTAGAGCAGTACTTC. This translates into CASGSTGSVEQYF.

V usage is TRBV2 and J usage is TRBJ2-5; D not certain. Germline V gives CDR1 SNHLY, CDR2 FYNNEI. Trimming pared 2 bases from V and 4 bases from J, leaving 8 bases between. The CDR3 spans 13 residues. CDR3 DNA: TGTGCCAGCAGTGAACAGTGGAGAGAGACCCAGTACTTC. This gives the protein CASSEQWRETQYF.

The chain carries TRBV12-3 or TRBV12-4 and TRBJ1-1, with D perhaps matching TRBD1 (5 bases). This CDR3 comprises 13 residues. Trimming took 5 bases from V and 5 from J, leaving 12 bases between them. This CDR3 reads CASSRGGGTEAFF. DNA of the CDR3: TGTGCCAGCAGTCGCGGGGGGGGGACTGAAGCTTTCTTT.

The genes are TRBV27 and TRBJ2-7; D unresolved. This CDR3 comprises 13 residues. The germline CDR1 and CDR2 sequences are MNHEY and SMNVEV (reference sequence). Trimming shortened V by 5 bases and J by 7 bases, and 15 bases separated the two germline ends. Written as DNA, the CDR3 is TGTGCCAGCAGTCCGCACGAACTGGTGGAGCAGTACTTC. Its protein product is CASSPHELVEQYF.

Regarding this clone: A junction end diverges from the germline sequence, so it may reflect a read error. The chain links TRBV6-2 or TRBV6-3 to TRBJ2-3, with 10 bases aligning to TRBD2. The CDR3 loop spans 16 amino acids. Per the germline V gene, CDR1 is MNHEY and CDR2 is SVGEGT. This CDR3 is CASRYSGLASTDTQYF. For the CDR3, the DNA is TGTGCCAGCAGGTACTCGGGACTAGCGTCTACAGATACGCAGTATTTT.

The CDR3 DNA reads as TGTGCCAGCAGCCCCTTCGGGGGAGATGAAAAACTGTTTTTT. Its translation is CASSPFGGDEKLFF. The chain couples TRBV5-5 to TRBJ1-4; possible D gene TRBD1, 5 bases. The germline V gene encodes CDR1 SGHKS and CDR2 YYEKEE (reference sequence). CDR3 length: 14 residues. V lost 4 bases and J lost 6, with 13 bases in between.

The chain uses TRBV7-9 and TRBJ2-7; TRBD1 agrees at 8 bases. Germline V gene sequence: CDR1 SEHNR, CDR2 FQNEAQ (reference sequence). After removal of 8 bases from V and 3 bases from J, the junction contained 0 bases not matched to a gene. The CDR3 consists of 11 residues. The CDR3 here is CASGTGYEQYF. The CDR3 bases are TGTGCCAGCGGGACAGGCTACGAGCAGTACTTC.

V is TRBV5-1 and J is TRBJ2-7; possible D gene TRBD2, 6 bases. The CDR3 totals 15 residues. V lost 4 bases, J lost 0 bases, and 14 bases lay in between. Germline assignment: CDR1 SGHRS and CDR2 YFSETQ. The CDR3 sequence is CASSGKRRGSYEQYF. Here the CDR3 DNA reads TGCGCCAGCAGCGGAAAAAGGCGGGGCTCCTACGAGCAGTACTTC.

The chain is built from TRBV9 and TRBJ2-4, with 13 bases that match TRBD2. Germline values: CDR1 SGDLS, CDR2 YYNGEE. This CDR3 has 15 amino acids. V gave up 3 bases and J gave up 9 bases; unmatched junction bases: 6. Here the CDR3 DNA reads TGTGCCAGCAGCGAAACTAGCGGGGGGGCCAGCATTCAGTACTTC. It translates to CASSETSGGASIQYF.

A single count supports this clone. This chain connects TRBV6-1 to TRBJ2-7; 8 bases fit TRBD1. The CDR3 totals 14 residues. Losses at the gene ends were 2 bases for V and 3 bases for J; bases not matched to a gene: 3. Germline V gene sequence: CDR1 MNHNS, CDR2 SASEGT. The CDR3 reads CASSEIGQGYEQYF. CDR3 sequence (DNA): TGTGCCAGCAGTGAAATAGGACAGGGCTACGAGCAGTACTTC.

This clone was counted a few times. The V gene is TRBV2, the J gene TRBJ2-7; 9 nucleotides match TRBD1. Germline V lookup: CDR1 SNHLY, CDR2 FYNNEI. With 11 bases clipped from V and 5 bases from J, the junction kept 10 bases outside the gene matches. The length of the CDR3 is 13 residues. The CDR3 DNA reads as TGTGCCGGGAGAAACAGGGGGCGCGACGAGCAGTACTTC. This gives the protein CAGRNRGRDEQYF.

The chain carries TRBV6-6 and TRBJ2-1, with TRBD2 identical over 8 bases. This CDR3 is built from 15 residues. With 6 bases clipped from V and 5 bases from J, the junction kept 9 bases outside the gene matches. Germline V gene sequence: CDR1 MNHNY, CDR2 SVGAGI (reference sequence). CDR3 DNA sequence: TGTGCCAGCAGCCCGAGCGGGGGCCTTCACAATGAGCAGTTCTTC. It is translated as CASSPSGGLHNEQFF.

The V and J genes are TRBV27 and TRBJ1-6; D is unclear. This CDR3 is built from 13 residues. Trimming removed 5 bases at V and 9 bases at J, with 11 bases between. Germline CDR1 MNHEY, CDR2 SMNVEV (reference sequence). CDR3 protein: CASSKEVGSPLHF. The CDR3 DNA sequence: TGTGCCAGCAGTAAAGAAGTCGGTTCACCCCTCCACTTT.